This T cell receptor beta chain was recovered during a study of blood T cell repertoires in COVID-19. Overall study: The United States, Italy and Spain supplied acute and convalescent COVID-19 samples. PBMCs, B-cell-depleted T cells, or T cells provided the cDNA or gDNA that made up the material.

In the authors' workflow: Amplifying reference gene primers gave estimates of nucleated cell counts. The method was immunoSEQ multiplex PCR; TCRdb's version includes in-frame clones alone and lacks a portion of them. That table supplies the V and J calls and clone size; D and trimming were determined from the DNA. The sample lists around 180,000 clones, more than 85% occurring once. The sequence was collected from a woman aged 25 to 39 with active or convalescent COVID-19. The specimen was peripheral blood.

The chain's CDR3 is CASSLRLGSDYGYTF. The CDR3 DNA reads as TGTGCCAGCAGCTTAAGGCTGGGCTCGGACTATGGCTACACCTTC. V and J are TRBV7-2 and TRBJ1-2, with D unclear. From germline, CDR1 is SGHTA and CDR2 FQGNSA. Trimming left V 2 bases short and J 3 bases short, with 13 bases between. CDR3 length: 15 amino acids.